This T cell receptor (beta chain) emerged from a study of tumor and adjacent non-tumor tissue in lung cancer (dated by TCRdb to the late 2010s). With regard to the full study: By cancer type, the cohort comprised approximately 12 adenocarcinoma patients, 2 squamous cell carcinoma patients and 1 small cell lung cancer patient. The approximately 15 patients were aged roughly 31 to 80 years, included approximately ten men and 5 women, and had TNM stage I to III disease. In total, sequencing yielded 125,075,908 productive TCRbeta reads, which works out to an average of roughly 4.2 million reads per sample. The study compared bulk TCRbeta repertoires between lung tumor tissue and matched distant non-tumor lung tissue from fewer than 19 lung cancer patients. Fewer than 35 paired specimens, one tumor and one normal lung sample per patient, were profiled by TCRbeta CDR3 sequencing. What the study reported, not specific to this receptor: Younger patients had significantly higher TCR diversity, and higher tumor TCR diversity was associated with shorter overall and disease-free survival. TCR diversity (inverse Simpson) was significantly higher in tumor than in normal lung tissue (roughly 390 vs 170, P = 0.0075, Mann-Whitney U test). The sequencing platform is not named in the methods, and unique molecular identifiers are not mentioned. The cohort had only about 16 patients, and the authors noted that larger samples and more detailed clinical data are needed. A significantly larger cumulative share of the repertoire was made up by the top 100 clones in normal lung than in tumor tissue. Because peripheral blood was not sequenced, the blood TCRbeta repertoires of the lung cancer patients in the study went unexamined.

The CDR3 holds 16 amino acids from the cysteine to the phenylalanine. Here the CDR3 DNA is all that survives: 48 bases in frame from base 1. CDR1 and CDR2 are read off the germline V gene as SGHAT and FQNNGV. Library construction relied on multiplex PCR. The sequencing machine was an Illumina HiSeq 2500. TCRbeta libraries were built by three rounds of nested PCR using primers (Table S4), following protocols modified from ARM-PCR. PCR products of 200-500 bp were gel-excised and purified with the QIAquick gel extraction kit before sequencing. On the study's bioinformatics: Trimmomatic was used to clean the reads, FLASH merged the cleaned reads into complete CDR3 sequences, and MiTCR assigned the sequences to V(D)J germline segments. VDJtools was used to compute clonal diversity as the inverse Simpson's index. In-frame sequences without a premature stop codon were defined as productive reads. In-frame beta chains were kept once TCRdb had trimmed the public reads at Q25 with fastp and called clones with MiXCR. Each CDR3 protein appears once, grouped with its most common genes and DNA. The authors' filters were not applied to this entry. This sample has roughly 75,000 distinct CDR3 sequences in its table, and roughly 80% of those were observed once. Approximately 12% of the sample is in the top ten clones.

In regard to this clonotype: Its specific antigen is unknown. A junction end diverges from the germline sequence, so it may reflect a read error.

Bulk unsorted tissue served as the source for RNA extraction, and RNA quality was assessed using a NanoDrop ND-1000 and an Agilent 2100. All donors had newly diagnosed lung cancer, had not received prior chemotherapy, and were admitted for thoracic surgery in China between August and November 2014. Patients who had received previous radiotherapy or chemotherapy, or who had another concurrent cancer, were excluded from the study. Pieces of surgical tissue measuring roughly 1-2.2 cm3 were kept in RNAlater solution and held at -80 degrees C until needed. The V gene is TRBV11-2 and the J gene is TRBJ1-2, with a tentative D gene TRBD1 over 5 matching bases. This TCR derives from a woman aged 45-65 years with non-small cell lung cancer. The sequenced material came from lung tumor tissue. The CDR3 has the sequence CGSSLGPSVTAYGYIF. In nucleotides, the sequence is TGTGGCAGCAGCTTAGGCCCCTCCGTGACAGCCTATGGCTACATCTTC.